What follows are 13 T cell receptor beta chains derived from one specimen sequenced in a study of blood T cell repertoires in COVID-19. TCRdb's table, derived via immunoSEQ multiplex PCR, lists solely in-frame clones and lacks some. In the table there are about 130,000 clones, about 85% of which are singletons. The specimen was peripheral blood. These receptors all stem from a woman in her 70s with COVID-19, enrolled during active disease.

This chain connects TRBV2 to TRBJ2-7, with TRBD1 matching 8 bases. In germline, CDR1 is SNHLY, CDR2 FYNNEI. The J segment lost 3 bases and the V segment lost 6 bases, leaving 7 bases of the junction unmatched. The length of the CDR3 is 14 residues. The CDR3 DNA reads TGTGCCAGCAGAACAGGGGGGTGGAACTACGAGCAGTACTTC. Translated, it gives CASRTGGWNYEQYF.

For this clone: Other DNA variants within this sample encode the same CDR3. This chain's CDR3 is CASSLSGDYGYTF. The CDR3 bases are TGTGCCAGCAGTTTATCAGGGGACTATGGCTACACCTTC. This chain links TRBV27 with TRBJ1-2, with a possible D match to TRBD1 (5 bases). Germline CDR1 reads MNHEY; CDR2 reads SMNVEV (reference sequence). The V end lost 0 bases, the J end lost 3 bases, and 5 bases lay between the germline ends. This CDR3 comprises 13 residues.

For the CDR3, the DNA is TGTGCCAGCAGGACGACAGGGTACTATAATTCACCCCTCCACTTT. Amino acid sequence: CASRTTGYYNSPLHF. This chain links TRBV27 with TRBJ1-6; 7 bases are shared with TRBD1. Germline V gene data show CDR1 as MNHEY and CDR2 as SMNVEV (reference sequence). CDR3 size: 15 residues. Trimming cost V 6 bases and J 3 bases; bases outside gene matches: 5.

The chain is built from TRBV3-1 (or the pseudogene TRBV3-2) and TRBJ2-3; D remains ambiguous. V dropped 5 bases and J dropped 5 bases, with 5 bases sitting between them. CDR3 length equals 11 residues. The germline CDR1 and CDR2 sequences are LGHDT and YNNKEL (reference sequence). The CDR3 nucleotides read TGTGCCAGCAGCGTAGAAGATACGCAGTATTTT. Amino acids: CASSVEDTQYF.

This sequence joins TRBV11-1 and TRBJ2-3, with TRBD1 identical over 7 bases. Trimming took 7 bases from V and 7 from J; bases not matched to a gene: 8. The CDR3 loop spans 13 amino acids. Germline loops: CDR1 SGHAT, CDR2 FQDESV (reference sequence). CDR3 in amino acids: CASKGGSPNTQYF. CDR3 nucleotide sequence: TGTGCCAGCAAAGGGGGCTCACCAAATACGCAGTATTTT.

The rearrangement links TRBV2 to TRBJ2-3, with 9 bases matching TRBD2. The CDR3 covers 21 residues. The V segment lost 5 bases and the J segment 2 bases; nucleotides outside the gene matches: 23. The germline V gene has CDR1 SNHLY and CDR2 FYNNEI. CDR3 in DNA: TGTGCCAGCAGTCCACTACACATGGACTCTTTGGGCGGGGGGGACACAGATACGCAGTATTTT. It specifies CASSPLHMDSLGGGDTDTQYF.

The chain links TRBV6-6 to TRBJ2-1; a weak D match, TRBD1 (5 bases). The CDR3 totals 12 residues. Germline V gives CDR1 MNHNY, CDR2 SVGAGI (reference sequence). The V gene lost 6 bases and the J gene lost 3 bases, with 6 bases spanning the gap. The CDR3 region is CASRDNYNEQFF. In nucleotides, the CDR3 is TGTGCCAGCAGGGACAACTACAATGAGCAGTTCTTC.

This chain uses TRBV28 with TRBJ1-4, with D possibly being TRBD1 (6 bases). Germline CDR1 MDHEN, CDR2 SYDVKM. CDR3 length: 12 amino acids. Between the trimmed V and J ends, which lost 5 bases and 7 bases, there was a span of 8 bases. The CDR3 region is CASSLDSEKLFF. Here the CDR3 DNA reads TGTGCCAGCAGTCTGGACAGTGAAAAACTGTTTTTT.

The V and J genes are TRBV5-1 and TRBJ1-2, with TRBD1 matching over 12 bases. There are 16 residues in the CDR3. V lost 3 bases, J lost 3 bases, and 6 bases stayed unmatched. The germline gives CDR1 SGHRS, CDR2 YFSETQ. The CDR3 spells CASSSRDRGLDYGYTF. The CDR3 bases are TGCGCCAGCAGCTCCCGGGACAGGGGGCTGGACTATGGCTACACCTTC.

This clone appeared once. V is TRBV3-1 (or the pseudogene TRBV3-2) and J is TRBJ2-2; D might be TRBD1 (6 bases). The V end lost 0 bases, the J end lost 3 bases, and 8 bases lay between the germline ends. The CDR3 sequence is 15 residues long. Germline V gives CDR1 LGHDT, CDR2 YNNKEL (reference sequence). CDR3 protein: CASSQDQGYTGELFF. The CDR3 nucleotides are TGTGCCAGCAGCCAAGATCAGGGGTACACCGGGGAGCTGTTTTTT.

The chain employs TRBV27 and TRBJ2-7; D not certain. Germline V gene data show CDR1 as MNHEY and CDR2 as SMNVEV (reference sequence). Between the trimmed V and J ends, which lost 2 bases and 3 bases, there was a span of 8 bases. The CDR3 has 13 amino acids. In nucleotides, the CDR3 is TGTGCCAGCAGTTTAGGTGAGGACTACGAGCAGTACTTC. It yields the protein CASSLGEDYEQYF.

The rearrangement links TRBV4-3 to TRBJ1-2, with 8 bases identical to TRBD1. Germline lookup yields CDR1 LGHNA and CDR2 YSLEER. Germline trimming cut 0 bases from V and 4 bases from J; bases unmatched to any gene: 7. The CDR3 is 16 amino acids. CDR3 protein: CASSQEPTGGSYGYTF. Here the CDR3 DNA reads TGCGCCAGCAGCCAAGAGCCAACAGGGGGTAGCTATGGCTACACCTTC.

CDR3 residues: CASSLQDTEAFF. The CDR3 nucleotides read TGTGCCAGCAGCTTGCAGGACACTGAAGCTTTCTTT. J is TRBJ1-1 and V is TRBV5-4; no clear D. The germline CDR1 and CDR2 sequences are SGHNT and YYREEE (reference sequence). The germline V and J ends were trimmed by 1 base and 3 bases, with 4 bases remaining between them. This CDR3 spans 12 amino acids.